Described below is a single T cell receptor (beta chain) sequence and its context. Its antigen is as yet unknown. V lost 4 bases and J 14 bases, leaving 19 bases between the germline ends. The CDR3 extends over 14 amino acids. The germline V gene encodes CDR1 SGHRS and CDR2 YFSETQ. This entry belongs to a study of T cells after yellow fever vaccination. For the study at large: Fractions containing few cells were prepared with SMART-Seq v4 Ultra Low Input. Study-wide results and caveats: A large majority of primary-vaccination clones showed up again after the booster (approximately 95% CD4, roughly 91% CD8).

In making TCR cDNA, 5'RACE template switching added a universal primer site and UMIs to it. TCRdb redid the calling of the 5' RACE reads with MiXCR, one entry per CDR3 protein. The profile covers more than 250,000 distinct CDR3 sequences, with 6.8% appearing a single time and roughly a sixth taken by the ten largest. Sample: PBMCs, taken around 45 days after the first yellow fever vaccination. The V gene is TRBV5-1, the J gene TRBJ1-6; D perhaps matches TRBD1 (5 bases). The TCR comes from a man between 18 and 29 years old who received the YFV17D yellow fever vaccine. CDR3 protein: CASSTGPARETLHF. The CDR3 region has the DNA TGCGCCAGCAGCACGGGACCGGCCAGGGAAACCCTCCACTTT.